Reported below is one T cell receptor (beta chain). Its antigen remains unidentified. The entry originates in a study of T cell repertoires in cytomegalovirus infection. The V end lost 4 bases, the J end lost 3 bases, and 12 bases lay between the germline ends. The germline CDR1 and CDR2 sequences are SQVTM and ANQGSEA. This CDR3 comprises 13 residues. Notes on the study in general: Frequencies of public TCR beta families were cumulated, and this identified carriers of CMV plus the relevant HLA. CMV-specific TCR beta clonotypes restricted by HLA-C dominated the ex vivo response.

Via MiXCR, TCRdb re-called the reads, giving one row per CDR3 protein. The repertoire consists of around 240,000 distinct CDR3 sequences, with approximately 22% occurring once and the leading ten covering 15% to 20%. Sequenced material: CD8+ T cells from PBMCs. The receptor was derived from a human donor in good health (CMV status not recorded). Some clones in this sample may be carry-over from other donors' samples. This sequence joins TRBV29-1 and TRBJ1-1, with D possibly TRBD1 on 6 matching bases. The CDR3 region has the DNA TGCAGCGTTGTAGCCAGGGGAGACACTGAAGCTTTCTTT. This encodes CSVVARGDTEAFF.